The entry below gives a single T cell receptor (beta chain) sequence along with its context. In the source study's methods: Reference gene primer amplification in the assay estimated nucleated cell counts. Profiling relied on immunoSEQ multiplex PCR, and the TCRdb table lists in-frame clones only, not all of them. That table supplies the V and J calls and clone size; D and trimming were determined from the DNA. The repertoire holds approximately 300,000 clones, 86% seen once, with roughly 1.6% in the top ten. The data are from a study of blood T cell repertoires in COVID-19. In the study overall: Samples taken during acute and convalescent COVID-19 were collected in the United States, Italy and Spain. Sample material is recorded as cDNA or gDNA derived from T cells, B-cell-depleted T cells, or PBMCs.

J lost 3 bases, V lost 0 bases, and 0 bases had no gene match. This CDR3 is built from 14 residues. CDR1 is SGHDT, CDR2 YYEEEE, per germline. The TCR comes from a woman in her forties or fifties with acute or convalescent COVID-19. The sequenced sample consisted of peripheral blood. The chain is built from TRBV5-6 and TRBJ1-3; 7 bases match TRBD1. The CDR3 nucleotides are TGTGCCAGCAGCTTGGGACAGGGTGGAAACACCATATATTTT. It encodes CASSLGQGGNTIYF.